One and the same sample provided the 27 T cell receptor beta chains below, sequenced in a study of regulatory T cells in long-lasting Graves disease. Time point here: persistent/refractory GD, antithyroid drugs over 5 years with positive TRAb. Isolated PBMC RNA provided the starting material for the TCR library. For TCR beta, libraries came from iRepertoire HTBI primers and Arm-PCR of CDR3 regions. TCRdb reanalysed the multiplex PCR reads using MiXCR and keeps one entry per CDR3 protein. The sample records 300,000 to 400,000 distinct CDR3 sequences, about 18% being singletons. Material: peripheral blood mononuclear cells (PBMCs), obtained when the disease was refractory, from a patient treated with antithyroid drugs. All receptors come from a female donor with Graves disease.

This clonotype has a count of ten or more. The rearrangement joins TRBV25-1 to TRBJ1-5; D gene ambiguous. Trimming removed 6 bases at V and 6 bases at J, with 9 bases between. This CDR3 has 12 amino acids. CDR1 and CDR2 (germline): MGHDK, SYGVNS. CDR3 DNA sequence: TGTGCCAGCAGCGAGGGAGGTCAGCCCCAGCATTTT. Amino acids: CASSEGGQPQHF.

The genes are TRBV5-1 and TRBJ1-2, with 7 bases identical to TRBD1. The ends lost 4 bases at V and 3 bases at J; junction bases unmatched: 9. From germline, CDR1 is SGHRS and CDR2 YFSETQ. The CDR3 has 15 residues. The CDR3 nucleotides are TGCGCCAGCAGCGATGCAGGGGGAATCGACTATGGCTACACCTTC. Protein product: CASSDAGGIDYGYTF.

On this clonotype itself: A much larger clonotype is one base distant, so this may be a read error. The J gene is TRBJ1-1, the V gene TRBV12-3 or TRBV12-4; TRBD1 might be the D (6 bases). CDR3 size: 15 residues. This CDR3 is CASPPDLGGGTEASF. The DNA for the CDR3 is TGTGCCAGCCCTCCTGATTTGGGGGGCGGCACTGAAGCTTCCTTT.

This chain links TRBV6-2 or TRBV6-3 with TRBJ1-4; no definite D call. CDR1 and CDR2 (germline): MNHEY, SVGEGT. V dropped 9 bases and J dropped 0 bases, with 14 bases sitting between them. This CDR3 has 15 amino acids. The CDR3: CASSPRPPTNEKLFF. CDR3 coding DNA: TGTGCCAGTTCCCCACGGCCGCCAACTAATGAAAAACTGTTTTTT.

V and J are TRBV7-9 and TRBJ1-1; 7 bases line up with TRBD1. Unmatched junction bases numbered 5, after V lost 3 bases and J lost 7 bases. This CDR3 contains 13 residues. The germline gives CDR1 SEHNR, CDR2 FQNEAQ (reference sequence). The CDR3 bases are TGTGCCAGCAGCTTCAGGGGGAAGGTTGAAGCTTTCTTT. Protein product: CASSFRGKVEAFF. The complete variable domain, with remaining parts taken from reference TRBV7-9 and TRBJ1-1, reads DTGVSQNPRHKITKRGQNVTFRCDPISEHNRLYWYRQTLGQGPEFLTYFQNEAQLEKSRLLSDRFSAERPKGSFSTLEIQRTEQGDSAMYLCASSFRGKVEAFFGQGTRLTVV.

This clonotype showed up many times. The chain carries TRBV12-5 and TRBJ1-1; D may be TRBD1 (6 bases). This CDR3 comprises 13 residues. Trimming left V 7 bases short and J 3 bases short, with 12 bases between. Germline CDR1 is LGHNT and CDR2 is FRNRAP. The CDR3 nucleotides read TGTGCTAGTGATCTGACAGGCTACACTGAAGCTTTCTTT. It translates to CASDLTGYTEAFF.

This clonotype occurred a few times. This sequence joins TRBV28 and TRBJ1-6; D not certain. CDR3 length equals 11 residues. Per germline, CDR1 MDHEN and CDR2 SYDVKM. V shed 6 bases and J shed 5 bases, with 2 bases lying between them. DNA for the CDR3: TGTGCCAGCAGCGATAATTCACCCCTCCACTTT. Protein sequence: CASSDNSPLHF.

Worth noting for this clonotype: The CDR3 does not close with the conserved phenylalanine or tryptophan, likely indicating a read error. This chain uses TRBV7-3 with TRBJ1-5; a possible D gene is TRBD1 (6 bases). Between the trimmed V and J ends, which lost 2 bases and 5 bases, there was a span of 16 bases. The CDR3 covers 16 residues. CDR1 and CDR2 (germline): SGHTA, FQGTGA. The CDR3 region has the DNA TGTGCCAGCAGCTTAGGGGCTCAGGGGTCGTATCAGCCCCAGCATCTT. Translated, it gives CASSLGAQGSYQPQHL.

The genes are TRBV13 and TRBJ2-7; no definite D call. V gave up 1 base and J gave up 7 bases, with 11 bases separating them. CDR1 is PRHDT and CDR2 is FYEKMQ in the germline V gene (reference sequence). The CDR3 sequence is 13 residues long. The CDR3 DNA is TGTGCCAGCAGCTTAGCTGGCCCCTTGGAGCAGTACTTC. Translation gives CASSLAGPLEQYF.

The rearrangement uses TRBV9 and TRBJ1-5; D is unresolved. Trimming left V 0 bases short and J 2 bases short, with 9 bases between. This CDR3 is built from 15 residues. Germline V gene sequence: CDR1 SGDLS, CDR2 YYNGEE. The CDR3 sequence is CASSVGPSGNQPQHF. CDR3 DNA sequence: TGTGCCAGCAGCGTAGGTCCGTCGGGCAATCAGCCCCAGCATTTT.

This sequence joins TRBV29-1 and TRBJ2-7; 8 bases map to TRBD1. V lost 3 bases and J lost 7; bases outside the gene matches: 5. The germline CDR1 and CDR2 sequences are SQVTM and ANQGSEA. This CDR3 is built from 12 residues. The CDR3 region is CSVEPTGGEQYF. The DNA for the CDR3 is TGCAGCGTTGAGCCTACAGGGGGTGAGCAGTACTTC.

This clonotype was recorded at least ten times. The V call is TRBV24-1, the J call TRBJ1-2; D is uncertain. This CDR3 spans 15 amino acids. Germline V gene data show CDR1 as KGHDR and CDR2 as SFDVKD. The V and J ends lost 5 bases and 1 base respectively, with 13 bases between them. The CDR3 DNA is TGTGCCACCAGTGCCGCCTCCGGGAGTAACTATGGCTACACCTTC. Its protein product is CATSAASGSNYGYTF.

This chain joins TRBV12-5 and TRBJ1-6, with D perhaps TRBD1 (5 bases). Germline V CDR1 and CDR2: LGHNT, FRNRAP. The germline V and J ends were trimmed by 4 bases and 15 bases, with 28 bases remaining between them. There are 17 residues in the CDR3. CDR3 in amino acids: CASGSYPTEPRRGVLHF. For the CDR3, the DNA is TGTGCTAGTGGTTCCTACCCCACTGAGCCCCGACGGGGGGTCCTCCACTTT.

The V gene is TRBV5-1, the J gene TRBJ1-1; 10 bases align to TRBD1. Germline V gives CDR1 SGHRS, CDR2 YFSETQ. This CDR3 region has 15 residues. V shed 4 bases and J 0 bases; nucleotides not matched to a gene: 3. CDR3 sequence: CASSKGQGVNTEAFF. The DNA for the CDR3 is TGCGCCAGCAGCAAAGGACAGGGGGTGAACACTGAAGCTTTCTTT.

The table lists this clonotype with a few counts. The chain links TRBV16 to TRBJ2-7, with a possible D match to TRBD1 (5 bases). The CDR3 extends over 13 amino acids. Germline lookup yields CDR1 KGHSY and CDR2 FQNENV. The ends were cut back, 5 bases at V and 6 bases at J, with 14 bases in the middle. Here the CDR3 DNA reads TGTGCCAGCAGCGGCGACCGAAGGGGCGAGCAGTACTTC. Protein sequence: CASSGDRRGEQYF.

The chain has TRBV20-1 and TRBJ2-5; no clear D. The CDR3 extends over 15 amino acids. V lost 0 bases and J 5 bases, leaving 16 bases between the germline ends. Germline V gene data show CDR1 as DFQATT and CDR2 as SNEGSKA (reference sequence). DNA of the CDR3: TGCAGTGCTAGAGATGTCGGGTATGGCGCGGAGACCCAGTACTTC. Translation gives CSARDVGYGAETQYF.

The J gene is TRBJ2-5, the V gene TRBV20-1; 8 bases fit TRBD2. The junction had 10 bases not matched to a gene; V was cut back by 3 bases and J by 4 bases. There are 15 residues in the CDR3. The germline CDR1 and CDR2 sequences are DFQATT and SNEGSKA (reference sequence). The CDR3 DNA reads TGCAGTGCTAGTCGGGGGGGGGGGCCTCGAGAGACCCAGTACTTC. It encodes CSASRGGGPRETQYF.

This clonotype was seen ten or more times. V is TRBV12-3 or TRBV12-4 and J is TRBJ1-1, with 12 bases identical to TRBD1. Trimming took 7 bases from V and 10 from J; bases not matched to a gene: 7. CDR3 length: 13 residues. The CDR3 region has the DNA TGTGCCAGCAAGGGACAGGGGGCGTCGGCAGCTTTCTTT. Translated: CASKGQGASAAFF.

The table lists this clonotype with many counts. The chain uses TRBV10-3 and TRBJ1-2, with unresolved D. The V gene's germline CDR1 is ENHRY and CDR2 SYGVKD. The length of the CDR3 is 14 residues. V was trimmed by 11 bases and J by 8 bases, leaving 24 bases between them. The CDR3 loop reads CAVPSKPGLPGYTF. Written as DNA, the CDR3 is TGTGCCGTCCCCTCAAAACCAGGACTCCCGGGCTACACCTTC.

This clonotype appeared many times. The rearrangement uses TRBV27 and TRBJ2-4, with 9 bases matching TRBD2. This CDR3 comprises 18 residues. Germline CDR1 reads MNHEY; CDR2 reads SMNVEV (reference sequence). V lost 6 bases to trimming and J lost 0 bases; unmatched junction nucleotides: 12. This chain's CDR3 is CASSPKTSGHLAKNIQYF. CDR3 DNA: TGTGCCAGCAGCCCTAAGACTAGCGGACATCTAGCCAAAAACATTCAGTACTTC.

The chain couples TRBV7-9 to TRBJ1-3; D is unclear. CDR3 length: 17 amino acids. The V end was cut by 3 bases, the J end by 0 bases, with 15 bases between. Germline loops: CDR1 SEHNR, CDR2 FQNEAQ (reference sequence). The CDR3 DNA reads TGTGCCAGCAGCTTTCGACAACTACAGCTCTCTGGAAACACCATATATTTT. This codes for CASSFRQLQLSGNTIYF.

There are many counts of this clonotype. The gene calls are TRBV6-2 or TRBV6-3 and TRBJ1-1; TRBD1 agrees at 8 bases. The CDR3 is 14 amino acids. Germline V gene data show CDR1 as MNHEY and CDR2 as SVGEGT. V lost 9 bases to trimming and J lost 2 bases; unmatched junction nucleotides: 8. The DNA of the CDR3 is TGTGCCAGTAGACAGGGGTCGGGAAACACTGAAGCTTTCTTT. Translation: CASRQGSGNTEAFF.

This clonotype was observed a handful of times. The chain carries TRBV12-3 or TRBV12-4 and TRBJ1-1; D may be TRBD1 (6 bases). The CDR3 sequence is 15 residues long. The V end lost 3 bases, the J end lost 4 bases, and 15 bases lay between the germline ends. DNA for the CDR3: TGTGCCAGCAGTTTTCTTGCAGGGGATGCCACTGAAGCTTTCTTT. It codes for CASSFLAGDATEAFF.

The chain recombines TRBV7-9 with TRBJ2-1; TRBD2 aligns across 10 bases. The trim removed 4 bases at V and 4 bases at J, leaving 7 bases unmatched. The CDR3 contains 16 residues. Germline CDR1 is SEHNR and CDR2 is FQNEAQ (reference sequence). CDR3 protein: CASSSQTSGPYNEQFF. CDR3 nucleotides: TGTGCCAGCAGCTCCCAGACTAGCGGGCCTTACAATGAGCAGTTCTTC.

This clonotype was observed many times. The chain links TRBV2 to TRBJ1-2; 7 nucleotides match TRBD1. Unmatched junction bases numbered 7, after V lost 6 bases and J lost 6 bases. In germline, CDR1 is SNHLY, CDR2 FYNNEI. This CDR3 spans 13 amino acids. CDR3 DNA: TGTGCCAGCAGGGAAAGACAGGGAGATGGCTACACCTTC. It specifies CASRERQGDGYTF.

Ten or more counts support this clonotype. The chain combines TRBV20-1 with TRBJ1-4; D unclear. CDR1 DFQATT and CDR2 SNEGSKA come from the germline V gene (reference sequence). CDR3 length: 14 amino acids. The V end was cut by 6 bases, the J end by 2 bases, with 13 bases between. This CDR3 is CSATSSGTNEKLFF. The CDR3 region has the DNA TGCAGTGCAACGTCGTCCGGGACTAATGAAAAACTGTTTTTT.

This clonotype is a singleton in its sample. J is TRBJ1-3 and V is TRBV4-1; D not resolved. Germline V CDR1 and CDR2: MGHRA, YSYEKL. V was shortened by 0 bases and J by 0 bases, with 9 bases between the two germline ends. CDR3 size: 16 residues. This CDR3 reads CASSQDQWNSGNTIYF. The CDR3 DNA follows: TGCGCCAGCAGCCAAGATCAATGGAACTCTGGAAACACCATATATTTT.